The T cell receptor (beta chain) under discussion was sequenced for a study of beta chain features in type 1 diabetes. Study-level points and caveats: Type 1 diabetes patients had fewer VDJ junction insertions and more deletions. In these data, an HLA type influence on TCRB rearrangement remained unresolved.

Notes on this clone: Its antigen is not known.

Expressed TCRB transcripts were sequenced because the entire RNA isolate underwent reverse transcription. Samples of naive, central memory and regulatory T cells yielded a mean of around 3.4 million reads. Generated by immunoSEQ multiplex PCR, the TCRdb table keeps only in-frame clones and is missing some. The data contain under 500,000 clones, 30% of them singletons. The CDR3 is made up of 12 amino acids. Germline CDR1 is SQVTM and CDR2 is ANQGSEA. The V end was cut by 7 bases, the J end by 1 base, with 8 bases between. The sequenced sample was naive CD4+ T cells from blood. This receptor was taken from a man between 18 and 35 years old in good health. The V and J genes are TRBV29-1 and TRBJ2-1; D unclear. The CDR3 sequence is CSGIVSYNEQFF. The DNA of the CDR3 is TGCAGCGGCATAGTTTCCTACAATGAGCAGTTCTTC.